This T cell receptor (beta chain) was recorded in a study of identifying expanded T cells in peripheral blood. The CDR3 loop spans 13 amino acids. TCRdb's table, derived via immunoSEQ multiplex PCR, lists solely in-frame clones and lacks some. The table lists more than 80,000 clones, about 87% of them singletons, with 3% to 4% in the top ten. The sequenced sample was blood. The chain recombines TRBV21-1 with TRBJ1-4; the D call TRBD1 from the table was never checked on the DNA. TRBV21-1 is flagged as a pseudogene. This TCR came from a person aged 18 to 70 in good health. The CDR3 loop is CASEDSRRGKLFF. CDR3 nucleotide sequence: TGTGCCAGCGAGGACAGCCGTAGGGGGAAACTGTTTTTT.